A single T cell receptor (beta chain) is shown here with its context. What it recognizes is unknown. The data were taken from a study of T cell responses to AZD1222 COVID-19 vaccine. Study information: Pooling covered second doses at about 4 or about 12 weeks.

TCRdb keeps only in-frame clones here, not all; method: immunoSEQ multiplex PCR. The repertoire holds 150,000 or so clones, with 80% to 95% as singletons. Study results and caveats: Baseline seropositives among AZD1222 recipients totaled only five to seven. Sampling that yielded the repertoires occurred only after the peak T cell response. Clonal diversity may have been underestimated, and the donors were mostly white British, with more females than males.

In germline, CDR1 is LGHDT, CDR2 YNNKEL (reference sequence). The CDR3 length is 16 residues. With 4 bases removed from V and 0 bases from J, the gap between germline ends came to 12 bases. Here the sequenced sample was peripheral blood, taken on day 0 of AZD1222 vaccination. The clonotype was recovered from an adult in good health. The chain has TRBV3-1 (or the pseudogene TRBV3-2) and TRBJ2-2, with D possibly being TRBD2 (6 bases). Here the CDR3 reads CASSLQGLTNTGELFF. DNA for the CDR3: TGTGCCAGCAGCCTTCAGGGACTTACGAACACCGGGGAGCTGTTTTTT.